This T cell receptor beta chain was sequenced during a study of technical replicates of blood from several donors. This table comes from immunoSEQ multiplex PCR, and its TCRdb copy is limited to in-frame clones, with some not included. This sample has tens of thousands of clones; 86% occur once, and the top ten carry approximately 5.9%. CDR3 size: 16 residues. Germline loops: CDR1 MGHRA, CDR2 YSYEKL. V lost 0 bases to trimming and J lost 0 bases; unmatched junction nucleotides: 4. This receptor was taken from a human donor in good health. Some clones in this sample may be carry-over from other donors' samples. The chain links TRBV4-1 to TRBJ2-5; 7 nucleotides agree with TRBD2. Sequencing was performed on PBMCs. CDR3 nucleotides: TGCGCCAGCAGCCAAGATCGCGGGACTAACCAAGAGACCCAGTACTTC. This translates into CASSQDRGTNQETQYF.